Detailed here is one TCR beta chain. The source of the sample is a study of blood T cell repertoires in COVID-19. This CDR3 has 12 residues. Germline V gives CDR1 MNHEY, CDR2 SMNVEV (reference sequence). V gave up 9 bases and J gave up 2 bases; unmatched junction bases: 3. Libraries were prepared by immunoSEQ multiplex PCR; TCRdb keeps only in-frame clonotypes and omits some of them. The table records some 390,000 clones, approximately 91% of them present only once. The TCR comes from a woman in her forties with COVID-19, enrolled during active disease. The chain uses TRBV27 and TRBJ2-7; 8 bases fit TRBD1. The source material was peripheral blood. This chain's CDR3 is CARAGGAYEQYF. The CDR3, as DNA: TGTGCCAGAGCAGGGGGCGCCTACGAGCAGTACTTC.